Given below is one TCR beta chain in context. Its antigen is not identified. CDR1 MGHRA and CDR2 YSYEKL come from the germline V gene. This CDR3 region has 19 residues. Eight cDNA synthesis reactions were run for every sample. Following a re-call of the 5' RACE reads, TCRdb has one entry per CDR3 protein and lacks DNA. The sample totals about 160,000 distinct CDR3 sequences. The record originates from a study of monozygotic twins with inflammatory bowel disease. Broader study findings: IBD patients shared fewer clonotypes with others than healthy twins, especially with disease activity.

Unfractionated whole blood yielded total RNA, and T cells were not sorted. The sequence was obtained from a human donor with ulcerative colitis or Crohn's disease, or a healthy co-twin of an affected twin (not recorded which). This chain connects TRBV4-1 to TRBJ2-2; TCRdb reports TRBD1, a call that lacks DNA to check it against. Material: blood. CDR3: CASSQFDGTVYANTGELFF.